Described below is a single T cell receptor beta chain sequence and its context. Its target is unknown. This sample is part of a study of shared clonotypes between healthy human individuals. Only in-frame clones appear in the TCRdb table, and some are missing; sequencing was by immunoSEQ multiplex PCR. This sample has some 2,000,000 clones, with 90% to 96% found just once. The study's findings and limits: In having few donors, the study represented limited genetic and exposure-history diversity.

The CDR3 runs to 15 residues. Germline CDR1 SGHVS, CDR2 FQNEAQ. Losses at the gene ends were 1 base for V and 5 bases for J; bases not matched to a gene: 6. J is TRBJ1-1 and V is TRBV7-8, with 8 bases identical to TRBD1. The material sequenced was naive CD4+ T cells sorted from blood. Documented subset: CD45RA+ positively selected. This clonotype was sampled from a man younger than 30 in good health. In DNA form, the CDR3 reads TGTGCCAGCAGCTTAGGACAGGGGTTAGTAACTGAAGCTTTCTTT. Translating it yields CASSLGQGLVTEAFF.